The 21 T cell receptor beta chains given below trace back to one sample, sequenced in a study of synovial regulatory T cells in juvenile arthritis. Antigen specificity for these receptors is unknown. Profiling relied on immunoSEQ multiplex PCR, and the TCRdb table lists in-frame clones only, not all of them. The table counts about 9,900 clones; approximately 1.5% lies in the top ten. Study-level findings and limits: Inflammation-associated Treg cells in blood had less TCR diversity than the remaining blood Treg cells.

The sample was Treg cells from blood. Subset denoted: HLA-DR+ inflammation-associated blood Treg cells. The origin of the receptors is a donor aged 2-29 years with juvenile idiopathic arthritis.

In terms of frequency, this clone is medium-sized (0.01 to 0.1%). The chain joins TRBV6-6 to TRBJ2-2; as DNA is missing, the TRBD2 call by TCRdb cannot be tested. Looked up from germline, CDR1 is MNHNY and CDR2 is SVGAGI (reference sequence). The CDR3 is 13 amino acids. No DNA sequence is on record. CDR3 region: CASSSFNTGELFF.

The chain employs TRBV5-1 and TRBJ1-1. The length of the CDR3 is 11 residues. The DNA sequence is not available. The germline V gene encodes CDR1 SGHRS and CDR2 YFSETQ. This CDR3 is CASSGRNEAFF.

This sequence joins TRBV25-1 and TRBJ1-1. Germline CDR1 reads MGHDK; CDR2 reads SYGVNS. This CDR3 comprises 12 residues. No DNA sequence is on record. The CDR3 protein is CASSDPATEAFF.

This chain links TRBV6-5 with TRBJ2-3; TCRdb's D gene call, TRBD2, goes unchecked for lack of DNA. The CDR3 spans 12 residues. The entry carries no DNA sequence. In germline, CDR1 is MNHEY, CDR2 SVGAGI. CDR3 protein: CASSSGDPVMYF.

The chain is built from TRBV5-8 and TRBJ2-7. Germline CDR1 SGHTS, CDR2 YDEGEE. The CDR3 consists of 14 residues. Only the protein sequence is given. CDR3 sequence reads: CASSVLGTSALQDF.

This chain links TRBV19 with TRBJ1-5; there is no DNA to check the TCRdb D call of TRBD1. Germline V lookup: CDR1 LNHDA, CDR2 SQIVND (reference sequence). There are 15 residues in the CDR3. No DNA is given. The CDR3: CASTRQGADNQPQHF.

This chain's CDR3 is CASSLEGSETQYF. The rearrangement joins TRBV5-6 to TRBJ2-5. Looked up from germline, CDR1 is SGHDT and CDR2 is YYEEEE. The CDR3 extends over 13 amino acids. DNA for this receptor is not on file.

The CDR3 sequence is CASSPGLADSYEQYF. This chain joins TRBV5-6 and TRBJ2-7; the TCRdb D gene call, TRBD2, has no DNA to confirm it. The CDR3 loop spans 15 amino acids. No coding sequence is recorded. Germline V gene sequence: CDR1 SGHDT, CDR2 YYEEEE.

The CDR3 loop is CSVDGRNTGELFF. The V gene is TRBV29-1, the J gene TRBJ2-2; with no DNA, the TCRdb D assignment of TRBD1 cannot be verified. In germline, CDR1 is SQVTM, CDR2 ANQGSEA. The CDR3 contains 13 residues. Only the protein is available.

V gene TRBV28 combines with J gene TRBJ2-1. In germline, CDR1 is MDHEN, CDR2 SYDVKM. This CDR3 is built from 13 residues. The DNA is not on file. The CDR3 loop reads CASSLGTSGEQFF.

This rearrangement joins TRBV27 to TRBJ2-3; TCRdb picks TRBD1, but there is no DNA to check that call. Germline lookup yields CDR1 MNHEY and CDR2 SMNVEV (reference sequence). The CDR3 contains 16 residues. No coding sequence is recorded. The CDR3 loop reads CASSLTGPLGTDTQYF.

The chain combines TRBV7-2 with TRBJ2-3; TCRdb designates TRBD1, a call that cannot be tested without DNA. This CDR3 is 12 amino acids long. The DNA is not on file. Germline V gives CDR1 SGHTA, CDR2 FQGNSA. The CDR3 loop reads CASSSQTDTQYF. The full variable domain, its missing parts supplied by reference TRBV7-2 and TRBJ2-3, is GAGVSQSPSNKVTEKGKDVELRCDPISGHTALYWYRQSLGQGLEFLIYFQGNSAPDKSGLPSDRFSAERTGGSVSTLTIQRTQQEDSAVYLCASSSQTDTQYFGPGTRLTVL.

The chain recombines TRBV5-6 with TRBJ2-2. The CDR3 is 16 residues long. Only the protein is available. Germline V lookup: CDR1 SGHDT, CDR2 YYEEEE. This CDR3 reads CASSAGWGSGTGELFF.

The chain couples TRBV7-9 to TRBJ1-1; there is no DNA to check the TCRdb D call of TRBD1. The CDR3 loop spans 12 amino acids. No DNA is listed. CDR1 and CDR2 from the germline V gene are SEHNR and FQNEAQ (reference sequence). The chain's CDR3 is CASSLAQLEAFF. Supplemented by reference TRBV7-9 and TRBJ1-1, the full variable domain reads DTGVSQNPRHKITKRGQNVTFRCDPISEHNRLYWYRQTLGQGPEFLTYFQNEAQLEKSRLLSDRFSAERPKGSFSTLEIQRTEQGDSAMYLCASSLAQLEAFFGQGTRLTVV.

V and J are TRBV29-1 and TRBJ2-2; TCRdb reports TRBD2, a call that lacks DNA to check it against. Looked up from germline, CDR1 is SQVTM and CDR2 is ANQGSEA. The CDR3 is 18 amino acids. Only the protein sequence is given. The CDR3 here is CSVLTPSPRFANTGGLFF.

This sequence joins TRBV10-3 and TRBJ1-4. This CDR3 comprises 15 residues. No DNA sequence is on record. Germline-derived CDR1 and CDR2 are ENHRY and SYGVKD. CDR3 sequence: CAIKGGSRNNEKLFF.

The rearrangement joins TRBV5-6 to TRBJ1-2; TCRdb designates TRBD1, a call that cannot be tested without DNA. This CDR3 is 13 amino acids long. No DNA is recorded. The germline gives CDR1 SGHDT, CDR2 YYEEEE. The CDR3 reads CASSLVGGHGYTF.

The rearrangement links TRBV7-9 to TRBJ1-1. The CDR3 runs to 14 residues. Nucleotide data are not available. The V gene's germline CDR1 is SEHNR and CDR2 FQNEAQ (reference sequence). CDR3 amino acids: CASREKGGDTEAFF.

This chain joins TRBV6-5 and TRBJ2-7. Germline V gene data show CDR1 as MNHEY and CDR2 as SVGAGI. The CDR3 is 11 amino acids. There is no recorded DNA. The chain's CDR3 is CASRLGYEQYF.

V and J are TRBV4-1 and TRBJ1-1. From germline, CDR1 is MGHRA and CDR2 YSYEKL. The CDR3 is 13 amino acids. No coding sequence is recorded. CDR3 region: CASSQDRVAEAFF.

This CDR3 is CASSLSQDYGYTF. The rearrangement uses TRBV18 and TRBJ1-2; TCRdb designates TRBD1, a call that cannot be tested without DNA. This CDR3 has 13 amino acids. No DNA sequence is on record. Looked up from germline, CDR1 is KGHSH and CDR2 is LQKENI.